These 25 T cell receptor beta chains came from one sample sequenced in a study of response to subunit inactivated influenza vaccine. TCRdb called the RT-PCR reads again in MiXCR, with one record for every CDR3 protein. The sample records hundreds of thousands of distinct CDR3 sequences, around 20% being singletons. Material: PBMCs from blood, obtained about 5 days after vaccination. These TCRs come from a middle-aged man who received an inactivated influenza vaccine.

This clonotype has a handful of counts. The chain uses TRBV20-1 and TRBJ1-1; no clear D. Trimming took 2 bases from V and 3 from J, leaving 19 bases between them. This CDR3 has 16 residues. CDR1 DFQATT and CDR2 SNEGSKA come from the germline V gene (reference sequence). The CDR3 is CSARLLEEGRDTEAFF. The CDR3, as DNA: TGCAGTGCTAGACTCCTTGAGGAAGGGAGGGACACTGAAGCTTTCTTT.

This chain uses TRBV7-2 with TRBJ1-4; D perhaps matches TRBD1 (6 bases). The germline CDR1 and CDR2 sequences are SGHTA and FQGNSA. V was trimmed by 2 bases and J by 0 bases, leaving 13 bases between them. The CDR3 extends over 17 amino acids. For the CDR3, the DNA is TGTGCCAGCAGCTTAAGGGGGGCGGGACCAACTAATGAAAAACTGTTTTTT. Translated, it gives CASSLRGAGPTNEKLFF.

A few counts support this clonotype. CDR3 residues: CSARGSDYGYTF. Here the CDR3 DNA reads TGCAGTGCTAGGGGAAGCGACTATGGCTACACCTTC. This chain uses TRBV20-1 with TRBJ1-2; D is uncertain. Germline CDR1 and CDR2: DFQATT and SNEGSKA (reference sequence). Trimming took off 3 bases at V and 3 bases at J, with 8 bases between the two ends. The CDR3 has 12 residues.

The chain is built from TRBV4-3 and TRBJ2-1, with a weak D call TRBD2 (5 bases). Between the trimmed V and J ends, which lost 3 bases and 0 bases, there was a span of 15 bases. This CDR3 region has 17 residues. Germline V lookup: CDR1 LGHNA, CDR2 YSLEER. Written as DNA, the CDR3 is TGCGCCAGCAGCCAGGAAGAGGGTGGGAGCTCCTACAATGAGCAGTTCTTC. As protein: CASSQEEGGSSYNEQFF.

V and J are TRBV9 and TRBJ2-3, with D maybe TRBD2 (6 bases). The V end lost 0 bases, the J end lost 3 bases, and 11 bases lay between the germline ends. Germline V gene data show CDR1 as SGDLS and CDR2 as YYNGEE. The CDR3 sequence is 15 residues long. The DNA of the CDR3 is TGTGCCAGCAGCGTAGCTCCCCTAGCGACAGATACGCAGTATTTT. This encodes CASSVAPLATDTQYF.

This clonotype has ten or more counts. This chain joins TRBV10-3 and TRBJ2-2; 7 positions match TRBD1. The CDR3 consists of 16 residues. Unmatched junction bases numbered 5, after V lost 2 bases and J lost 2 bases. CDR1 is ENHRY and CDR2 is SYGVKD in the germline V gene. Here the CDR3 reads CAISEMGQLNTGELFF. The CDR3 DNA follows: TGTGCCATCAGTGAGATGGGACAGTTAAACACCGGGGAGCTGTTTTTT.

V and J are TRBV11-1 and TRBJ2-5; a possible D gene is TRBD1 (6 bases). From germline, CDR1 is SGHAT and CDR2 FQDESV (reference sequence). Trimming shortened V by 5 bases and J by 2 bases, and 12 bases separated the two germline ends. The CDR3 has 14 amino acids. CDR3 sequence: CASSPGGQQETQYF. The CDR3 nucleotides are TGTGCCAGCAGCCCTGGGGGACAACAAGAGACCCAGTACTTC.

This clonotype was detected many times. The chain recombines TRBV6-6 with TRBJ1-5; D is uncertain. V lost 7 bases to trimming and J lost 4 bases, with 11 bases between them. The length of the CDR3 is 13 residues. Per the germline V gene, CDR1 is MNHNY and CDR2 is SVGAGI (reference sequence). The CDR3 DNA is TGTGCCAGCACTCAAGGGCTAAATCAGCCCCAGCATTTT. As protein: CASTQGLNQPQHF.

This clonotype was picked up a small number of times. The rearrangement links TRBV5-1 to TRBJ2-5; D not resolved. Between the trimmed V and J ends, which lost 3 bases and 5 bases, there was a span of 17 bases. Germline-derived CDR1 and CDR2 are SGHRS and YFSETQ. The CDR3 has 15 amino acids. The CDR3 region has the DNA TGCGCCAGCAGCTCACGGGCCCAGGCGGCCGAGACCCAGTACTTC. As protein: CASSSRAQAAETQYF.

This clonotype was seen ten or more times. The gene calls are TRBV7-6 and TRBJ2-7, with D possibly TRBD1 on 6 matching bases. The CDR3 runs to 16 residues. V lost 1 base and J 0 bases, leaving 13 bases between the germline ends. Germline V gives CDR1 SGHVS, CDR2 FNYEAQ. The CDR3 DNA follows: TGTGCCAGCAGCTTAGAGGACAGTTTGAGCTCCTACGAGCAGTACTTC. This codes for CASSLEDSLSSYEQYF.

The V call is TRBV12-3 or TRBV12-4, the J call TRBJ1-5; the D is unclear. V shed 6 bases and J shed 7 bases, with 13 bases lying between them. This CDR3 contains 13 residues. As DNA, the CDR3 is TGTGCCAGCAGCCCCGGCACATTACAGCCCCAGCATTTT. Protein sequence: CASSPGTLQPQHF.

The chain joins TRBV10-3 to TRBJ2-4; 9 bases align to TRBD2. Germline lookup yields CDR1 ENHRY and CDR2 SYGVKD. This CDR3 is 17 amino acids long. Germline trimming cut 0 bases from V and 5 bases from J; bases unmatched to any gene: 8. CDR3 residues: CAISESVVAGVENIQYF. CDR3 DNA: TGTGCCATCAGTGAGTCGGTGGTAGCGGGAGTGGAAAACATTCAGTACTTC.

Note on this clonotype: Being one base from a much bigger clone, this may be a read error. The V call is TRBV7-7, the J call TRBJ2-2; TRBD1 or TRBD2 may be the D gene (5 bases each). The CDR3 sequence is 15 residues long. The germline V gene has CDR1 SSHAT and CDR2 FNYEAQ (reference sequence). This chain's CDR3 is CASSLAGPSTGELSF. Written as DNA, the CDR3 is TGTGCCAGCAGCTTGGCAGGGCCCAGCACCGGGGAGCTGTCTTTT.

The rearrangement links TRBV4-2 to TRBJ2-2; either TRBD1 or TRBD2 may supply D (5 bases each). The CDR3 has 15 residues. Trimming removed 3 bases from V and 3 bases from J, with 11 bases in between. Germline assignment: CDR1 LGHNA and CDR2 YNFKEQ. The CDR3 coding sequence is TGTGCCAGCAGCCAGTCCGGGACCTACACCGGGGAGCTGTTTTTT. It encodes CASSQSGTYTGELFF.

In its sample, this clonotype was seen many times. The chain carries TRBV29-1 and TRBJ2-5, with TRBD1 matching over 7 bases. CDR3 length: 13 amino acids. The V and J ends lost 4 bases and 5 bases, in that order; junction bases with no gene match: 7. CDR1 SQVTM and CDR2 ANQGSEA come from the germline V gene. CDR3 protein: CSVGPQGEETQYF. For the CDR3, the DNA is TGCAGCGTTGGTCCGCAGGGGGAGGAGACCCAGTACTTC.

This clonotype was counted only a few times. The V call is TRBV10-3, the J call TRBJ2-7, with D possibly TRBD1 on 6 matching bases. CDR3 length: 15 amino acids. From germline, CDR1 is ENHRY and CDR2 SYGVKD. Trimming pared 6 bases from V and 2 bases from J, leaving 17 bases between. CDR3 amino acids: CAIRETGGETYEQYF. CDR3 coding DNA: TGTGCCATCAGGGAGACAGGTGGCGAAACCTACGAGCAGTACTTC.

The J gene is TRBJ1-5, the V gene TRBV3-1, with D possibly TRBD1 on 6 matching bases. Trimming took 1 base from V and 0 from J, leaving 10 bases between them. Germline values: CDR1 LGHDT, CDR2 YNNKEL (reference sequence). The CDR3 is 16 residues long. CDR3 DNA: TGTGCCAGCAGCCAAGGCCAGGGGAATAGCAATCAGCCCCAGCATTTT. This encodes CASSQGQGNSNQPQHF.

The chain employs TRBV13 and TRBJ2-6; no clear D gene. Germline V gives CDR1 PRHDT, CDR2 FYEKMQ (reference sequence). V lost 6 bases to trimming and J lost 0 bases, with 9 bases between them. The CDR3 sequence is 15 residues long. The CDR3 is CASSPMNSGANVLTF. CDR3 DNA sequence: TGTGCCAGCAGTCCCATGAACTCTGGGGCCAACGTCCTGACTTTC.

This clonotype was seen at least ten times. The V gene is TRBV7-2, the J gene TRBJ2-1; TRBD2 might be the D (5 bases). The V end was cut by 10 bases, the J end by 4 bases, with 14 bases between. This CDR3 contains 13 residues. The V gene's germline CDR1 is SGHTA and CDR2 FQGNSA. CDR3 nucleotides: TGTGCCACTAGCTCTCCCCCTTACAATGAGCAGTTCTTC. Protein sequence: CATSSPPYNEQFF.

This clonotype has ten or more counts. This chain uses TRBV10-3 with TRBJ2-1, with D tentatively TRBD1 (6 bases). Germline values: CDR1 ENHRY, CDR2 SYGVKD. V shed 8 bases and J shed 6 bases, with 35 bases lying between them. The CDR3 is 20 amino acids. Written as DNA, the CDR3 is TGTGCCATCGGGAGTGGGGGCATTGGACAGACGTTAGGGTCGGCCAATGAGCAGTTCTTC. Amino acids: CAIGSGGIGQTLGSANEQFF.

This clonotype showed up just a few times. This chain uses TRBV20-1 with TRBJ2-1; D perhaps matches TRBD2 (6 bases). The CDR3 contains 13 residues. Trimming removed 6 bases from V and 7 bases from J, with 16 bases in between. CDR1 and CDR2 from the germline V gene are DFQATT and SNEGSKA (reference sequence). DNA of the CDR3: TGCAGTGCGCCGGGACTGGTCAGGAATGAGCAGTTCTTC. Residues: CSAPGLVRNEQFF.

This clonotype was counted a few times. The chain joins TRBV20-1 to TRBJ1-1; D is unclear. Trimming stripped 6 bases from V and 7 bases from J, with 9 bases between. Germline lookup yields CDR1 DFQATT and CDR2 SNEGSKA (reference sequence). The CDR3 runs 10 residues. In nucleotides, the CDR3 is TGCAGTGCCCCGCCCCTTGAAGCTTTCTTT. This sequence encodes CSAPPLEAFF.

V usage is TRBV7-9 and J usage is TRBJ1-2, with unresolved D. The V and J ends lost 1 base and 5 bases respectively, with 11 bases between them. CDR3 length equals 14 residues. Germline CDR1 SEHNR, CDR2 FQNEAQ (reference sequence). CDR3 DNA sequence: TGTGCCAGCAGCTTAGAAGGAGGGTGGTATGGCTACACCTTC. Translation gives CASSLEGGWYGYTF.

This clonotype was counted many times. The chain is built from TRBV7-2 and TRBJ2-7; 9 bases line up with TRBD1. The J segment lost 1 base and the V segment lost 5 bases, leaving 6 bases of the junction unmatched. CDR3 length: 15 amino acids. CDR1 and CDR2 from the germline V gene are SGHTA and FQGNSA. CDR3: CASSVTGGSSYEQYF. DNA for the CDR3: TGTGCCAGCAGCGTAACAGGGGGCTCGTCCTACGAGCAGTACTTC.

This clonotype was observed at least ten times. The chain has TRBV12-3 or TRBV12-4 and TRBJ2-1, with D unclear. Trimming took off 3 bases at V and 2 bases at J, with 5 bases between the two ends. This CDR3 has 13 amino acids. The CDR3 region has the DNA TGTGCCAGCAGTTTCTTAACCTACAATGAGCAGTTCTTC. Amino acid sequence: CASSFLTYNEQFF.